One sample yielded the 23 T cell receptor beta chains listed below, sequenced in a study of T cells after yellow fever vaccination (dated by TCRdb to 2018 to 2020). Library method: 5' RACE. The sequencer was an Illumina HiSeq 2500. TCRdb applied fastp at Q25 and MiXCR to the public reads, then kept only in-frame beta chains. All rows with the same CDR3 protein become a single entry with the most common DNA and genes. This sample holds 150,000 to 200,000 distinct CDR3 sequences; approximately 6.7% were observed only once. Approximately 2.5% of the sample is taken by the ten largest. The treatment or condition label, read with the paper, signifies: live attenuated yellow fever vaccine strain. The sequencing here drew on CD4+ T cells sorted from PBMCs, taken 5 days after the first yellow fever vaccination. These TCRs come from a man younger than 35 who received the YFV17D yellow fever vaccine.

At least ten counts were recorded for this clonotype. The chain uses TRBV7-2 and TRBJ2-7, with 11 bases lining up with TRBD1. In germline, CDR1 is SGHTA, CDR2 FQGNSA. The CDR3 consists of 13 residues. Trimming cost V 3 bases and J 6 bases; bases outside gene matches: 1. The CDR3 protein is CASSLDRGPEQYV. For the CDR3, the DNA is TGTGCCAGCAGCTTGGACAGGGGGCCCGAGCAGTACGTC.

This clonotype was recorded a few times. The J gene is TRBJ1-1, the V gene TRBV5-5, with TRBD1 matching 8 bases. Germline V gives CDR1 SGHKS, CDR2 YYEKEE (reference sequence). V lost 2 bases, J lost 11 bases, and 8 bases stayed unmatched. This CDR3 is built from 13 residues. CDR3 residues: CASSLQGVARAFF. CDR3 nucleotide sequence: TGTGCCAGCAGCTTACAGGGGGTTGCGAGGGCTTTCTTT.

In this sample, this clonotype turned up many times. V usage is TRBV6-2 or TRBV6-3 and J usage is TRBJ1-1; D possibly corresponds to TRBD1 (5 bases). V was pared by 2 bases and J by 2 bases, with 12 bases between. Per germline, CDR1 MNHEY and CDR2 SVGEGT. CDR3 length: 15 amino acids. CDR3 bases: TGTGCCAGCAGTTACGTGGGCAGGGTAAACACTGAAGCTTTCTTT. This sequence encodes CASSYVGRVNTEAFF.

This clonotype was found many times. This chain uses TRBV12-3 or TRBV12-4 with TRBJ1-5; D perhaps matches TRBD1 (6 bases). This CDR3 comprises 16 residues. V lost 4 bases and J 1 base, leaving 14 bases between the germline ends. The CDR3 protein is CASSSQGRESNQPQHF. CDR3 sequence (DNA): TGTGCCAGCAGTTCCCAGGGGAGGGAGAGCAATCAGCCCCAGCATTTT.

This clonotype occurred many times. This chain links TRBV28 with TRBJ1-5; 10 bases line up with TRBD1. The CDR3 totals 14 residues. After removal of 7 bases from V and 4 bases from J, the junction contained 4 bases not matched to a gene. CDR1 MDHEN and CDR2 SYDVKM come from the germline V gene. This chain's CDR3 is CASTTGQGNQPQHF. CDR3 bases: TGTGCCAGCACCACGGGACAGGGGAATCAGCCCCAGCATTTT.

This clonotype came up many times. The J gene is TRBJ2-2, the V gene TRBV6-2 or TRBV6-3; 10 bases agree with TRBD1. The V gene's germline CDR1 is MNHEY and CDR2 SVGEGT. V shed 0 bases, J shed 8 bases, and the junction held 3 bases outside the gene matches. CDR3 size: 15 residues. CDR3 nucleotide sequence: TGTGCCAGCAGTTACTCCGGGACAGGGGCAGGGGAGCTGTTTTTT. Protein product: CASSYSGTGAGELFF.

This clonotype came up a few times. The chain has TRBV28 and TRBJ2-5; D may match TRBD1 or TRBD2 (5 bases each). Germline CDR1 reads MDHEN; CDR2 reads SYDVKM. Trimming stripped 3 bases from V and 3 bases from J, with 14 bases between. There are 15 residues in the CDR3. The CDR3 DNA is TGTGCCAGCAGTTTGGATCCGGGGACCGAAGAGACCCAGTACTTC. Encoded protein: CASSLDPGTEETQYF. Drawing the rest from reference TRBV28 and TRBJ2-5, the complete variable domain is DVKVTQSSRYLVKRTGEKVFLECVQDMDHENMFWYRQDPGLGLRLIYFSYDVKMKEKGDIPEGYSVSREKKERFSLILESASTNQTSMYLCASSLDPGTEETQYFGPGTRLLVL.

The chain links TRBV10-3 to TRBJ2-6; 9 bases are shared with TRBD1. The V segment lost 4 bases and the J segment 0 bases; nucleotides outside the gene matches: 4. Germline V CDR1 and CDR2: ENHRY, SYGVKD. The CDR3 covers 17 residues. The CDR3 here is CAISVQGADSGANVLTF. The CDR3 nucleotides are TGTGCCATCAGTGTACAGGGGGCCGACTCTGGGGCCAACGTCCTGACTTTC.

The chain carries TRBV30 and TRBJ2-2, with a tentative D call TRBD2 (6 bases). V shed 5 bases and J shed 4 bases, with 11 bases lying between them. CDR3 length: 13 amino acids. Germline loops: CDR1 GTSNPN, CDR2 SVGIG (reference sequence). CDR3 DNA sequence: TGTGCCTGGGGGGGGAGCGGCACCGGGGAGCTGTTTTTT. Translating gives CAWGGSGTGELFF. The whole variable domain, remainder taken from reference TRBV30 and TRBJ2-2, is SQTIHQWPATLVQPVGSPLSLECTVEGTSNPNLYWYRQAAGRGLQLLFYSVGIGQISSEVPQNLSASRPQDRQFILSSKKLLLSDSGFYLCAWGGSGTGELFFGEGSRLTVL.

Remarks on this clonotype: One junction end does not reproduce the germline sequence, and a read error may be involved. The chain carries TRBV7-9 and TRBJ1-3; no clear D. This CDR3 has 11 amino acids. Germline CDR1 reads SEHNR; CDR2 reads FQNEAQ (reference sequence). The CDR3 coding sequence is TGTGCCAGGAGCTCTGGAAACACCATATATTTT. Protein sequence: CARSSGNTIYF.

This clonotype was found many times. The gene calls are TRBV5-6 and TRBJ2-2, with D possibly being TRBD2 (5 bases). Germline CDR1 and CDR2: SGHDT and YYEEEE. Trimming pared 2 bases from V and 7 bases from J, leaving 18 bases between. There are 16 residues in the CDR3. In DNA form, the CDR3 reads TGTGCCAGCAGCTTAAATCCGGTACCCCGGGGCGGGGAGCTGTTTTTT. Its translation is CASSLNPVPRGGELFF.

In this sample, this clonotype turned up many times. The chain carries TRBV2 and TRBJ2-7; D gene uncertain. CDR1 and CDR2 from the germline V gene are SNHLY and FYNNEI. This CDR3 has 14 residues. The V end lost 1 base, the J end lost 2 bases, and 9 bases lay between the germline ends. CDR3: CASSEGRRTYEQYF. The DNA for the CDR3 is TGTGCCAGCAGTGAAGGCAGGAGAACCTACGAGCAGTACTTC.

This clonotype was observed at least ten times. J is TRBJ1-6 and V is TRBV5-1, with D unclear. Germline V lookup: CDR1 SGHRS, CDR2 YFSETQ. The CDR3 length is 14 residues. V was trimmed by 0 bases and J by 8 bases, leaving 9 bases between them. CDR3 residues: CASSLAGLDSPLHF. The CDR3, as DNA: TGCGCCAGCAGCTTGGCCGGGTTGGATTCACCCCTCCACTTT. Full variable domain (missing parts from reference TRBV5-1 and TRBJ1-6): KAGVTQTPRYLIKTRGQQVTLSCSPISGHRSVSWYQQTPGQGLQFLFEYFSETQRNKGNFPGRFSGRQFSNSRSEMNVSTLELGDSALYLCASSLAGLDSPLHFGNGTRLTVT.

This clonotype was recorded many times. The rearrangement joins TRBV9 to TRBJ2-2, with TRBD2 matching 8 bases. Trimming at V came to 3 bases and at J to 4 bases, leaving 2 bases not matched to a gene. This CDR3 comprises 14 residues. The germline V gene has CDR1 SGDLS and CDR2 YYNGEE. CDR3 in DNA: TGTGCCAGCAGCGCTGGGACTAGCACCGGGGAGCTGTTTTTT. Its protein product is CASSAGTSTGELFF.

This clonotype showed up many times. The CDR3 region has the DNA TGTGCCAGCTCACGAGGACAGGTTTGGACCCACTCTGGGGCCAACGTCCTGACTTTC. This encodes CASSRGQVWTHSGANVLTF. This sequence joins TRBV18 and TRBJ2-6, with 7 nucleotides matching TRBD1. The CDR3 extends over 19 amino acids. V gave up 4 bases and J gave up 0 bases; unmatched junction bases: 12. The V gene's germline CDR1 is KGHSH and CDR2 LQKENI.

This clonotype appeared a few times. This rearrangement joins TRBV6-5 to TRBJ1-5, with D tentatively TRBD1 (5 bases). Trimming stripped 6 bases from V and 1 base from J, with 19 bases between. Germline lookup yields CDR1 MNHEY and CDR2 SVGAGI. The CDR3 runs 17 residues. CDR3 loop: CASRAGSQRGSNQPQHF. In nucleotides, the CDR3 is TGTGCCAGCAGAGCAGGTTCCCAAAGGGGCAGCAATCAGCCCCAGCATTTT.

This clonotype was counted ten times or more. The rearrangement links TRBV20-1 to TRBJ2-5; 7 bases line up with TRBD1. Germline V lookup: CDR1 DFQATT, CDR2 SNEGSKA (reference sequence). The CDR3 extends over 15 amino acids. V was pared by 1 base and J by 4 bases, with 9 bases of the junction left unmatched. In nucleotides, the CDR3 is TGCAGTGCTAGAGGGGAGACAGGGATGGGAGAGACCCAGTACTTC. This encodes CSARGETGMGETQYF.

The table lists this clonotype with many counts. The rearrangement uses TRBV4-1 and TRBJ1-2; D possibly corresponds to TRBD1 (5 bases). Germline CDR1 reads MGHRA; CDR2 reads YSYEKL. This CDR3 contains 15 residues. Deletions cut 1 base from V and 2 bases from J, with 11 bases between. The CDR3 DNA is TGCGCCAGCAGCCAAGCAGCCGGGGCCAACTATGGCTACACCTTC. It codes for CASSQAAGANYGYTF.

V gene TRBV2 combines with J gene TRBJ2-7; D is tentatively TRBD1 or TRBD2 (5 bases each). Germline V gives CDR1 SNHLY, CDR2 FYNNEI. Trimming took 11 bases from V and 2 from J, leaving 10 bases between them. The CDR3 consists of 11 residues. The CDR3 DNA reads TGTGCCGTTCGGGACGCCTACGAGCAGTACGTC. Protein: CAVRDAYEQYV.

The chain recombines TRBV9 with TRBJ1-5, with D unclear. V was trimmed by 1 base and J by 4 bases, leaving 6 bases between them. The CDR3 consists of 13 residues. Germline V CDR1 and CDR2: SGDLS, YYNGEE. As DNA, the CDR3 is TGTGCCAGCAGCGTACACCTAAATCAGCCCCAGCATTTT. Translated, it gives CASSVHLNQPQHF.

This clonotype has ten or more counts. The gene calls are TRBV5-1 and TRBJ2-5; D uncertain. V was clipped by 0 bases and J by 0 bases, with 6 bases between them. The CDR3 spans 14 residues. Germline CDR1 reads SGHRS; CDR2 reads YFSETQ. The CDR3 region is CASSLVSDQETQYF. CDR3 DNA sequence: TGCGCCAGCAGCTTGGTGTCTGACCAAGAGACCCAGTACTTC.

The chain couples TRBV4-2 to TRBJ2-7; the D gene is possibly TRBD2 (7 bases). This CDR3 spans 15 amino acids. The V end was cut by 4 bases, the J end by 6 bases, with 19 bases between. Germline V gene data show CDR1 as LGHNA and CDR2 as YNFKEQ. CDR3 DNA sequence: TGTGCCAGCAGCCGTTACGGAGGGGGGGCCTTCGAGCAGTACGTC. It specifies CASSRYGGGAFEQYV.

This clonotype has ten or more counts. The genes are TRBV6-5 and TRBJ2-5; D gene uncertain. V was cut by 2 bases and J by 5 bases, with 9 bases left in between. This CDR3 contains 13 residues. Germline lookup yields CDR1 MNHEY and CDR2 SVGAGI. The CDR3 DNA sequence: TGTGCCAGCAGTTACCCGGGTTCCGAGACCCAGTACTTC. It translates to CASSYPGSETQYF.